This paragraph covers one TCR beta chain sequence. As yet, its antigen is unknown. Stable hyperthyroidism: no ophthalmopathy progression over 18 months of follow-up. Hyperthyroidism was newly diagnosed in patients aged 18 to 65 (duration under 2 months). Those patients with uncontrolled infection, other autoimmune disease, pregnancy or lactation were excluded. The record originates from a study of T cells in Graves' hyperthyroidism and ophthalmopathy. There were TCR beta CDR3 regions amplified from RNA transcripts. Primed by the HTBI set, a first-round RT-PCR was run on the TCR CDR3. TCRdb reprocessed the multiplex PCR reads with MiXCR, giving one entry per CDR3 protein. The sample contains a few hundred thousand distinct CDR3 sequences, around 46% of which appear only once. The CDR3 length is 15 residues. After removal of 6 bases from V and 7 bases from J, the junction contained 15 bases not matched to a gene. The germline CDR1 and CDR2 sequences are MNHEY and SMNVEV (reference sequence).

Study-level results: Blood held most thyroid clonotypes expanded above 0.001 frequency.

Sequencing was carried out using peripheral blood or thyroid tissue (not recorded which). This TCR was recovered from a woman between 18 and 29 years old with Graves' hyperthyroidism. J is TRBJ2-7 and V is TRBV27; TRBD1 matches 7 bases. The CDR3, as DNA: TGTGCCAGCAGCCCAGACGGGACAGAAGTTAGAGAGCAGTACTTC. Protein: CASSPDGTEVREQYF.